This is a list of T cell receptor beta chains from one sample in a study of blood T cell repertoires in COVID-19. The assay was immunoSEQ multiplex PCR, and TCRdb's table has in-frame clones only and misses some. The sample holds some 65,000 clones, about nine tenths seen once. The source material was peripheral blood. The receptors derive from a man in his fifties with COVID-19, enrolled during active disease. CDR3s include the opening cysteine and the closing phenylalanine or tryptophan. The D gene is left open where the match is weak. Not all rows give a size; the values are once, few, many and, for expanded clones, a class.

V gene	J gene	clone size	D gene	CDR3 protein	CDR3 DNA
TRBV2	TRBJ2-5	.	.	CASSYQETQYF	TGTGCCAGCAGCTATCAAGAGACCCAGTACTTC
TRBV4-2	TRBJ1-1	once	.	CASSQDLVGGGTEAFF	TGTGCCAGCAGCCAAGATCTTGTGGGCGGAGGCACTGAAGCTTTCTTT
TRBV2	TRBJ1-4	.	.	CASSEWSPYKQGSEKLFF	TGTGCCAGCAGTGAATGGAGCCCCTACAAACAGGGTTCTGAAAAACTGTTTTTT
TRBV28	TRBJ1-6	.	TRBD1	CASSSGTGRISPLHF	TGTGCCAGCAGTTCTGGGACAGGGAGAATTTCACCCCTCCACTTT
TRBV6-1	TRBJ2-7	.	.	CASSEWPSDPYEQYF	TGTGCCAGCAGTGAATGGCCTAGCGATCCCTACGAGCAGTACTTC
TRBV11-2	TRBJ2-1	.	.	CASSPTVGSGSYNEQFF	TGTGCCAGCAGCCCTACCGTCGGGTCAGGGTCCTACAATGAGCAGTTCTTC
TRBV12-5	TRBJ1-2	once	TRBD1	CASGSFLRDRGGYTF	TGTGCTAGTGGTTCCTTCCTTAGAGACAGGGGCGGCTACACCTTC
TRBV4-3	TRBJ2-1	.	TRBD2	CASSQALSGTSFYNEQFF	TGCGCCAGCAGCCAAGCCCTCTCCGGGACTAGCTTCTACAATGAGCAGTTCTTC
TRBV27	TRBJ2-3	.	TRBD1	CASRWDRRTDTQYF	TGTGCCAGCAGATGGGACAGACGCACAGATACGCAGTATTTT
TRBV2	TRBJ1-5	.	.	CASSESEPPNQPQHF	TGTGCCAGCAGTGAGTCCGAGCCCCCCAATCAGCCCCAGCATTTT
TRBV6-6	TRBJ2-7	.	.	CASSAGSAYEQYF	TGTGCCAGCTCTGCGGGATCGGCCTACGAGCAGTACTTC
TRBV11-2	TRBJ2-5	.	TRBD2	CASSPGGRQETQYF	TGTGCCAGCAGCCCGGGGGGAAGGCAAGAGACCCAGTACTTC
TRBV5-1	TRBJ1-1	.	.	CASSLGGGDTEAFF	TGCGCCAGCAGCTTGGGAGGGGGTGATACTGAAGCTTTCTTT
TRBV3-1/TRBV3-2	TRBJ2-7	.	TRBD2	CASSPGLAGGDEQYF	TGTGCCAGCAGCCCGGGACTAGCGGGAGGGGACGAGCAGTACTTC
TRBV10-3	TRBJ2-7	.	TRBD1	CAISEYRDSNEQYF	TGTGCCATCAGTGAGTACCGGGACAGCAACGAGCAGTACTTC
TRBV12-3/TRBV12-4	TRBJ1-2	.	.	CASVFAGGYGYTF	TGTGCCAGCGTTTTTGCGGGGGGATATGGCTACACCTTC
TRBV24-1	TRBJ2-1	.	TRBD1	CATSDIQGESNEQFF	TGTGCCACCAGTGATATCCAGGGGGAGTCGAATGAGCAGTTCTTC
TRBV19	TRBJ1-5	.	.	CASSPPRGRNQPQHF	TGTGCCAGTAGCCCCCCCAGGGGAAGGAATCAGCCCCAGCATTTT
TRBV4-2	TRBJ1-2	.	.	CASSQDGGSGGVYGYTF	TGTGCCAGCAGCCAAGATGGGGGGTCGGGAGGTGTCTATGGCTACACCTTC
TRBV13	TRBJ2-1	.	TRBD2	CASSRRGGSWSGNEQFF	TGTGCCAGCAGCCGACGGGGCGGGAGCTGGTCGGGGAATGAGCAGTTCTTC
TRBV4-2	TRBJ2-6	.	.	CASSYSHPGAGANVLTF	TGTGCCAGCAGCTATAGCCATCCCGGAGCTGGGGCCAACGTCCTGACTTTC
TRBV23-1	TRBJ1-4	once	.	CASTASRPGGGNEKLFF	TGCGCCAGCACCGCGTCGAGGCCCGGGGGTGGTAATGAAAAACTGTTTTTT
TRBV9	TRBJ1-2	.	TRBD1	CASSETGQGARYTF	TGTGCCAGCAGTGAGACGGGACAGGGGGCTCGCTACACCTTC
TRBV19	TRBJ1-1	.	TRBD1	CASSISWTGGSQAFF	TGTGCCAGTAGTATAAGTTGGACAGGGGGCTCCCAAGCTTTCTTT
TRBV4-1	TRBJ1-4	.	TRBD1	CASSGDRGDEKLFF	TGCGCCAGCAGCGGAGACAGGGGTGATGAAAAACTGTTTTTT
TRBV9	TRBJ1-3	.	.	CASSVMAGAGNTIYF	TGTGCCAGCAGCGTAATGGCAGGGGCTGGAAACACCATATATTTT
TRBV5-5	TRBJ1-1	few	TRBD1	CASSWDPGQMNTEAFF	TGTGCCAGCAGCTGGGACCCGGGACAGATGAACACTGAAGCTTTCTTT
TRBV7-2	TRBJ2-7	.	TRBD2	CASSPNSAGGYHEQYF	TGTGCCAGCAGCCCAAACTCAGCGGGAGGCTACCACGAGCAGTACTTC
TRBV11-2	TRBJ2-1	.	TRBD2	CASSLGGRAYNEQFF	TGTGCCAGCAGCTTGGGCGGGAGGGCCTACAATGAGCAGTTCTTC
TRBV3-1/TRBV3-2	TRBJ2-7	.	TRBD2	CASSQDEFGLAGGDEQYF	TGTGCCAGCAGCCAAGATGAGTTTGGGCTAGCGGGAGGAGACGAGCAGTACTTC
TRBV11-2	TRBJ2-1	.	.	CASSPLGAVDNEQFF	TGTGCCAGCAGCCCCCTTGGGGCAGTAGACAATGAGCAGTTCTTC
TRBV7-9	TRBJ2-3	.	TRBD2	CASSLAGTLAGGPDTQYF	TGTGCCAGCAGCTTAGCGGGGACACTAGCGGGAGGTCCAGATACGCAGTATTTT